The clone carrying this TCR beta chain came up once. These data belong to a study of shared clonotypes between healthy human individuals. Deep was the level used in running the assay. Several immunoSEQ 96-well plates shared each subset's DNA, each plate a replicate. The authors' processing: ImmunoSEQ output lacked quality scores and full-length reads, limiting matched filtering. Sequencing was performed with immunoSEQ multiplex PCR; in TCRdb, only in-frame clones are kept and a portion is missing. That table gives V, J and clone size, and the DNA gave D and trimming. The sample lists roughly 490,000 clones, around 78% seen once, with over 10% in the top ten. V was pared by 3 bases and J by 0 bases, with 12 bases between. This CDR3 has 16 residues. Germline CDR1 is KGHSH and CDR2 is LQKENI.

The rearrangement uses TRBV18 and TRBJ1-3; D ambiguous. The material sequenced was PBMCs. The source of this sequence is a woman aged 35 to 49 in good health. Some clones in this sample may be carry-over from other donors' samples. CDR3 sequence reads: CASSPLGADSGNTIYF. The CDR3 region has the DNA TGTGCCAGCTCACCCCTCGGCGCAGACTCTGGAAACACCATATATTTT.